Reported below is one T cell receptor beta chain. This sample was included in a study of blood T cell repertoires in COVID-19. On the study more broadly: From the United States, Italy and Spain came samples of acute and convalescent COVID-19. PBMCs, B-cell-depleted T cells, or T cells provided the cDNA or gDNA that made up the material.

In germline, CDR1 is MNHEY, CDR2 SVGAGI. The CDR3 contains 13 residues. With 6 bases clipped from V and 4 bases from J, the junction kept 4 bases outside the gene matches. Original processing notes: Reference gene primer amplification gave estimated nucleated cell counts. This table comes from immunoSEQ multiplex PCR, and its TCRdb copy is limited to in-frame clones, with some not included. V, J and clone size were drawn from that table, and D and trimming were deduced from the DNA. Of 75,000 to 100,000 clones in the sample, 70% to 90% are singletons; the top ten hold approximately 7.3%. Sequenced input: peripheral blood. The V call is TRBV6-5, the J call TRBJ1-2; 8 positions agree with TRBD1. The TCR was taken from a man aged 65 to 79 with acute or convalescent COVID-19. CDR3 nucleotide sequence: TGTGCCAGCAGGGAGACAGGGGCCTATGGCTACACCTTC. Its translation: CASRETGAYGYTF.